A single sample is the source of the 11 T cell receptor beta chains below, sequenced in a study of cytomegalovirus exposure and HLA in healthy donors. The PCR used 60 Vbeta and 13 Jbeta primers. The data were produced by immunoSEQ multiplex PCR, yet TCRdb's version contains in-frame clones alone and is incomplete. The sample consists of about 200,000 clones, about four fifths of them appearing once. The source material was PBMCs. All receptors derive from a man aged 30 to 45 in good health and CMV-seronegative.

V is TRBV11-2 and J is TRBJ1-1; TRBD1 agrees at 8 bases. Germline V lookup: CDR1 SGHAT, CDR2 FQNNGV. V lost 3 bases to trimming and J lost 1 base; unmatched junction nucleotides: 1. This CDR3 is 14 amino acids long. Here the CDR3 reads CASSFGTGNTEAFF. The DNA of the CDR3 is TGTGCCAGCAGCTTTGGGACAGGGAACACTGAAGCTTTCTTT.

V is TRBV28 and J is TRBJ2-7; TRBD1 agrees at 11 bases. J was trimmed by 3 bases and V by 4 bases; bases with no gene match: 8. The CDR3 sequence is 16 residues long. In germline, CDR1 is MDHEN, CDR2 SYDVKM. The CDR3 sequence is CASSYRFGTGGYEQYF. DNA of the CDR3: TGTGCCAGCAGTTATCGGTTCGGGACAGGGGGCTACGAGCAGTACTTC. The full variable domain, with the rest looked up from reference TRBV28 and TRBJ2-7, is DVKVTQSSRYLVKRTGEKVFLECVQDMDHENMFWYRQDPGLGLRLIYFSYDVKMKEKGDIPEGYSVSREKKERFSLILESASTNQTSMYLCASSYRFGTGGYEQYFGPGTRLTVT.

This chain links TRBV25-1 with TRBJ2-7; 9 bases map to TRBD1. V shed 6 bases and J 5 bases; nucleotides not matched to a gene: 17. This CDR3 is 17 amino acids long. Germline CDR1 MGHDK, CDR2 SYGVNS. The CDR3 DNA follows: TGTGCCAGCAGGGGACCGGGACAGGGCTACGGGGAGGACGAGCAGTACTTC. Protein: CASRGPGQGYGEDEQYF.

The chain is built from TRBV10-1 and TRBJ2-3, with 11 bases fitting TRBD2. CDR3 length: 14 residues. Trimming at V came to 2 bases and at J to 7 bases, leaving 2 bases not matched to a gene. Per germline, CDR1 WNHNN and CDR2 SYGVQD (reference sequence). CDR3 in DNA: TGCGCCAGCAGTGAGACTAGCGGGGGATATACGCAGTATTTT. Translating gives CASSETSGGYTQYF.

CDR3 in amino acids: CASSLGAGRETQYF. In DNA, the CDR3 is TGTGCCAGCTCACTCGGAGCGGGGAGGGAGACCCAGTACTTC. The V gene is TRBV18, the J gene TRBJ2-5; 7 positions match TRBD2. The CDR3 runs to 14 residues. Trimming cost V 4 bases and J 5 bases; bases outside gene matches: 7. Germline V lookup: CDR1 KGHSH, CDR2 LQKENI.

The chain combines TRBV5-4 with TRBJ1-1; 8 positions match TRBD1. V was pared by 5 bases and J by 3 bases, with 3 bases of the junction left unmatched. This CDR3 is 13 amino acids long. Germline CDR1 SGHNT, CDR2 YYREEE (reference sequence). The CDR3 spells CASRTGEDTEAFF. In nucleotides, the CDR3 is TGTGCCAGCAGGACAGGGGAAGACACTGAAGCTTTCTTT.

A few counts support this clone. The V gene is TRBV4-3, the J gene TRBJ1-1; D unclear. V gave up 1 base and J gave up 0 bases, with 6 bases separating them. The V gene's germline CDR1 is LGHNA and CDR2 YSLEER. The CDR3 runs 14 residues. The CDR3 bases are TGCGCCAGCAGCCAAGTCAGTATGAACACTGAAGCTTTCTTT. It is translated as CASSQVSMNTEAFF.

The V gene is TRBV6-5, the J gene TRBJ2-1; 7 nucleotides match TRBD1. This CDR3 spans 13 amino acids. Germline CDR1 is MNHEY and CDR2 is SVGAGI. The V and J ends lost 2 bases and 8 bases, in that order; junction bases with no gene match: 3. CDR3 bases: TGTGCCAGCAGTTACGGACAGGTCGATGAGCAGTTCTTC. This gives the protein CASSYGQVDEQFF.

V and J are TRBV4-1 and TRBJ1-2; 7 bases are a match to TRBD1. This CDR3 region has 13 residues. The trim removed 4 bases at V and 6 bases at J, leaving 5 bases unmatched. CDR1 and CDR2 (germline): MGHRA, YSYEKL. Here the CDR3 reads CASSPGQDHGYTF. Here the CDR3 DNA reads TGCGCCAGCAGCCCCGGACAGGACCATGGCTACACCTTC.

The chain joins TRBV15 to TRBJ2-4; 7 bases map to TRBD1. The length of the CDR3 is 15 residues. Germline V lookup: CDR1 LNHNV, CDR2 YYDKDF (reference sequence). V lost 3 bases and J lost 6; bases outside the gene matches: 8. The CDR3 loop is CATSSDRAIGNIQYF. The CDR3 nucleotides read TGTGCCACCAGCAGCGACAGGGCGATAGGAAACATTCAGTACTTC. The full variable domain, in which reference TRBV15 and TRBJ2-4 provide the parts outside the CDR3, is DAMVIQNPRYQVTQFGKPVTLSCSQTLNHNVMYWYQQKSSQAPKLLFHYYDKDFNNEADTPDNFQSRRPNTSFCFLDIRSPGLGDTAMYLCATSSDRAIGNIQYFGAGTRLSVL.

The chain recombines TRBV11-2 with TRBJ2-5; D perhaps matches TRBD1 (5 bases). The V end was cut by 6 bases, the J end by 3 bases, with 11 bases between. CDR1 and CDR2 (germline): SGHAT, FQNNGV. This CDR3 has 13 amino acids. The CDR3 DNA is TGTGCCAGCAGAGGGGATTCGAAAGAGACCCAGTACTTC. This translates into CASRGDSKETQYF.